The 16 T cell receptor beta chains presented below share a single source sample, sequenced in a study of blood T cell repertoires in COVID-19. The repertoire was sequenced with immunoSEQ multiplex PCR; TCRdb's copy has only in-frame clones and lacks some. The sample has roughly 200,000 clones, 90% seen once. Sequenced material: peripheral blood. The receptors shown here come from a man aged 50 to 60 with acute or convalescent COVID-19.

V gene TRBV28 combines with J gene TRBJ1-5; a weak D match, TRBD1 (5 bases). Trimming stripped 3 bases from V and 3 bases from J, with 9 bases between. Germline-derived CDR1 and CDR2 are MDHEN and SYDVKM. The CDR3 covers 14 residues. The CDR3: CASSLVGDNQPQHF. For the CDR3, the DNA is TGTGCCAGCAGTTTGGTAGGGGACAATCAGCCCCAGCATTTT. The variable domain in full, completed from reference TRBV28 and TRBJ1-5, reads DVKVTQSSRYLVKRTGEKVFLECVQDMDHENMFWYRQDPGLGLRLIYFSYDVKMKEKGDIPEGYSVSREKKERFSLILESASTNQTSMYLCASSLVGDNQPQHFGDGTRLSIL.

The CDR3 spells CASSDSGGGANEQFF. As DNA, the CDR3 is TGTGCCAGCAGTGACTCCGGCGGGGGGGCCAATGAGCAGTTCTTC. The chain has TRBV6-4 and TRBJ2-1, with 9 nucleotides matching TRBD2. CDR3 length: 15 amino acids. V was clipped by 0 bases and J by 6 bases; unmatched bases: 3. Germline lookup yields CDR1 MRHNA and CDR2 SNTAGT.

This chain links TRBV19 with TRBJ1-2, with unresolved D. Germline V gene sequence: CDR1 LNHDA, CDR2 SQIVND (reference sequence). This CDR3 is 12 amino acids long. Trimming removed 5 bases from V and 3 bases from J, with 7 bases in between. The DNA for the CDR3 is TGTGCCAGTAGTTTTAATGACTATGGCTACACCTTC. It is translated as CASSFNDYGYTF. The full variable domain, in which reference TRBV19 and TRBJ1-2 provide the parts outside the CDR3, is DGGITQSPKYLFRKEGQNVTLSCEQNLNHDAMYWYRQDPGQGLRLIYYSQIVNDFQKGDIAEGYSVSREKKESFPLTVTSAQKNPTAFYLCASSFNDYGYTFGSGTRLTVV.

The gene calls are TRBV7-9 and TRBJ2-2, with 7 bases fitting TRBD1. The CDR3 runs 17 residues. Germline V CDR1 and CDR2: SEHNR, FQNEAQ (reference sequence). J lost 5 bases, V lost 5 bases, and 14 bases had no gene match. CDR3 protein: CASSHTPRQGRTGELFF. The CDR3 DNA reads TGTGCCAGCAGCCATACTCCGCGACAGGGCCGGACCGGGGAGCTGTTTTTT.

The CDR3 DNA is TGTGCCAGCAGCCCCCGGGACAGGGCCAACAATGAGCAGTTCTTC. Protein: CASSPRDRANNEQFF. The chain uses TRBV7-6 and TRBJ2-1; 9 bases match TRBD1. V shed 5 bases, J shed 5 bases, and the junction held 7 bases outside the gene matches. This CDR3 has 15 residues. CDR1 is SGHVS and CDR2 is FNYEAQ in the germline V gene.

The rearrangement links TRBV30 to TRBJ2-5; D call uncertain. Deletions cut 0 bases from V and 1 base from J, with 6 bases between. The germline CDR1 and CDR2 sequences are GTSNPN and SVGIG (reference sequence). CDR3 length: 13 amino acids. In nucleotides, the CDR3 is TGTGCCTGGAGTGTACAGATCCAAGAGACCCAGTACTTC. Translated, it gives CAWSVQIQETQYF.

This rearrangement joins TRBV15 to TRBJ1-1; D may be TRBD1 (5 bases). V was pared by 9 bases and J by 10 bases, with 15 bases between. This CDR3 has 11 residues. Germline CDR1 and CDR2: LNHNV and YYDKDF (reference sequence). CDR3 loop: CATLQGKIAFF. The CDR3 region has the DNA TGTGCCACGCTCCAGGGAAAGATAGCTTTCTTT. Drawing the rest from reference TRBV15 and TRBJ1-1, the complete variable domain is DAMVIQNPRYQVTQFGKPVTLSCSQTLNHNVMYWYQQKSSQAPKLLFHYYDKDFNNEADTPDNFQSRRPNTSFCFLDIRSPGLGDTAMYLCATLQGKIAFFGQGTRLTVV.

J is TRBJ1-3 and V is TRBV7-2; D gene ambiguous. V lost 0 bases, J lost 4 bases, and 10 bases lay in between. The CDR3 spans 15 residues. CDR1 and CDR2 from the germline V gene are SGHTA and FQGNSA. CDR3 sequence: CASSLAGGRGNTIYF. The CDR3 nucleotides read TGTGCCAGCAGCTTAGCAGGAGGGAGGGGAAACACCATATATTTT.

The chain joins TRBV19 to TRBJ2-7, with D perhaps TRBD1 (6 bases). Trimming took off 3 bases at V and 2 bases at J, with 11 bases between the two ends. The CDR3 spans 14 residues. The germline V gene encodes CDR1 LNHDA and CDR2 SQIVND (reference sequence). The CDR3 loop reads CASSIAAGAYEQYF. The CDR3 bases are TGTGCCAGTAGTATCGCGGCAGGGGCCTACGAGCAGTACTTC.

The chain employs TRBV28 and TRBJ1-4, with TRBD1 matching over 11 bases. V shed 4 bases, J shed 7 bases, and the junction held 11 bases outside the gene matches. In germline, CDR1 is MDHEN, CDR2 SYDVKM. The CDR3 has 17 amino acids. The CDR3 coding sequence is TGTGCCAGCAGTTCCGCCCAGGACAGGGGGCCGGGTGAAAAACTGTTTTTT. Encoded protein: CASSSAQDRGPGEKLFF.

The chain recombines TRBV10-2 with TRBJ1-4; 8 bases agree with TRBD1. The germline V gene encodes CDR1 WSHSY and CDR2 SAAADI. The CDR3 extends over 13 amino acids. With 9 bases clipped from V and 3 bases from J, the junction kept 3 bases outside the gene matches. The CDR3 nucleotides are TGCGCCAGTCGGGACAGGTCTAATGAAAAACTGTTTTTT. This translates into CASRDRSNEKLFF.

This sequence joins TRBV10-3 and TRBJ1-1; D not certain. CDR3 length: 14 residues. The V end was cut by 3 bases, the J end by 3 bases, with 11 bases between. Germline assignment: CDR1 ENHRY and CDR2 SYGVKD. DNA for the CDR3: TGTGCCATCAGTGAAACCTCCCAGGACACTGAAGCTTTCTTT. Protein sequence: CAISETSQDTEAFF.

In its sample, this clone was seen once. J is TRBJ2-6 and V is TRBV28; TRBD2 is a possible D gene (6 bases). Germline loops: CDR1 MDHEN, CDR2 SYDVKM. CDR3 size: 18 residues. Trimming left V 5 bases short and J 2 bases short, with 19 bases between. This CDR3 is CASSAARSGRAGANVLTF. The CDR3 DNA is TGTGCCAGCAGTGCCGCCCGTAGCGGAAGGGCTGGGGCCAACGTCCTGACTTTC.

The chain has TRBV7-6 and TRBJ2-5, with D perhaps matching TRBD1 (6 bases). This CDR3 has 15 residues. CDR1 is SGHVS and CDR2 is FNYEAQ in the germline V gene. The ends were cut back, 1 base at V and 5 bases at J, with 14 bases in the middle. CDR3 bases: TGTGCCAGCAGCTTAGAGGTATCAGGGGTCGAGACCCAGTACTTC. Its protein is CASSLEVSGVETQYF.

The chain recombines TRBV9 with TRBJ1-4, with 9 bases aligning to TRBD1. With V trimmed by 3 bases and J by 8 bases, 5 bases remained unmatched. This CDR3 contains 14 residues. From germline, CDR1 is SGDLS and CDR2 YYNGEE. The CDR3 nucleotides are TGTGCCAGCAGCGCCGGGACAGGGACCGAAAAACTGTTTTTT. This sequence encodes CASSAGTGTEKLFF.

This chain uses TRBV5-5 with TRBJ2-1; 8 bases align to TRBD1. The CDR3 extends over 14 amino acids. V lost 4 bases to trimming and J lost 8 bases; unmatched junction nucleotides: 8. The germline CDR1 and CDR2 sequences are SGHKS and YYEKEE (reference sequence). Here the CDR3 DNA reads TGTGCCAGCAGCCCTGGACAGGGTCGCGATGAGCAGTTCTTC. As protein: CASSPGQGRDEQFF.